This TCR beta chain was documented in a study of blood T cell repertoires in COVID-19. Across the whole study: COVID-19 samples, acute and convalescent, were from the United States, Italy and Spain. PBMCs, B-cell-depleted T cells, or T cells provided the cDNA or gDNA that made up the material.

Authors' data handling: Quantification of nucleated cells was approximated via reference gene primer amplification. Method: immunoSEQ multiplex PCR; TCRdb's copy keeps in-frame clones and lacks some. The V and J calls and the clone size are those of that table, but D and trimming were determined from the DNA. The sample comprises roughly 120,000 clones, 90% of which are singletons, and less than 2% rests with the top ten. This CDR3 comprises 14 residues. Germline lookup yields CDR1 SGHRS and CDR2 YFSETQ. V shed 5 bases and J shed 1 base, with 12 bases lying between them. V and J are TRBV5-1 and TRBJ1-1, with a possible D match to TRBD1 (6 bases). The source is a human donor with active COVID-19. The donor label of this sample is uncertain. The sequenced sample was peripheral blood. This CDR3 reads CASRMGHTNTEAFF. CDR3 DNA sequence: TGCGCCAGCAGGATGGGACACACGAACACTGAAGCTTTCTTT. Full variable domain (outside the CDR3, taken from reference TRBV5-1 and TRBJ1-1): KAGVTQTPRYLIKTRGQQVTLSCSPISGHRSVSWYQQTPGQGLQFLFEYFSETQRNKGNFPGRFSGRQFSNSRSEMNVSTLELGDSALYLCASRMGHTNTEAFFGQGTRLTVV.